This T cell receptor (beta chain) is from a study of blood T cell repertoires in COVID-19. Whole-study context: The samples span acute and convalescent COVID-19 from the United States, Italy and Spain. T cells, B-cell-depleted T cells, or PBMCs provided the cDNA or gDNA that served as material.

The CDR3 covers 13 residues. CDR1 is PRHDT, CDR2 FYEKMQ, per germline (reference sequence). The V end lost 4 bases, the J end lost 4 bases, and 7 bases lay between the germline ends. Source study methods: How many nucleated cells were present was estimated from reference gene primer amplification. Libraries were prepared by immunoSEQ multiplex PCR; TCRdb keeps only in-frame clonotypes and omits some of them. D and trimming come from the DNA, and the V and J calls and clone size come from that table. Of about 240,000 clones in the sample, about 85% were seen once. This sequence was found in a man in his sixties who had recovered from COVID-19. The chain uses TRBV13 and TRBJ2-2, with D tentatively TRBD2 (6 bases). Sequenced: peripheral blood. Here the CDR3 DNA reads TGTGCCAGCAGCTCCGGGAGCACCGGGGAGCTGTTTTTT. Its translation: CASSSGSTGELFF.